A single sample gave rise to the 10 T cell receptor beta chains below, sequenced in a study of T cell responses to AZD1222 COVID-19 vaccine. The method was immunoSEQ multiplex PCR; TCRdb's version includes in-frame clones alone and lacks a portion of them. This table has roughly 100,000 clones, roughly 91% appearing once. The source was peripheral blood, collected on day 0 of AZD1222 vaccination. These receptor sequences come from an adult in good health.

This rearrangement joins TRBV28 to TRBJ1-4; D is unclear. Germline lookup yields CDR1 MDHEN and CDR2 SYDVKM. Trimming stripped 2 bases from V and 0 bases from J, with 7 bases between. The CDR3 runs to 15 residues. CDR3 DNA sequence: TGTGCCAGCAGTTTAGTGTGGACAACTAATGAAAAACTGTTTTTT. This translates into CASSLVWTTNEKLFF.

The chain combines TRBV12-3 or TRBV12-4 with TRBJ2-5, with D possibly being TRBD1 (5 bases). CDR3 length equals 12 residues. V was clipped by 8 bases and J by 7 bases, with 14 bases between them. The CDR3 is CASRVIGATQYF. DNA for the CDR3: TGTGCCAGCCGGGTCATAGGGGCGACCCAGTACTTC.

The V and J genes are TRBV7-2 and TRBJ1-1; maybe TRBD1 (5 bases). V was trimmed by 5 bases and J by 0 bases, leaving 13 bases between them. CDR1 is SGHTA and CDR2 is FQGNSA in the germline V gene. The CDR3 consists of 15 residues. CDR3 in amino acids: CASSSRVTMNTEAFF. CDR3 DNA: TGTGCCAGCAGCAGCAGGGTTACCATGAACACTGAAGCTTTCTTT.

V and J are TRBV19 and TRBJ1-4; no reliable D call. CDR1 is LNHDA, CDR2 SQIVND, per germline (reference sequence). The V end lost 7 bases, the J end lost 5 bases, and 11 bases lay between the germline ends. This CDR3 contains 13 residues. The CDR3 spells CASTRKRNEKLFF. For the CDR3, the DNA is TGTGCCAGTACCAGGAAGCGGAATGAAAAACTGTTTTTT.

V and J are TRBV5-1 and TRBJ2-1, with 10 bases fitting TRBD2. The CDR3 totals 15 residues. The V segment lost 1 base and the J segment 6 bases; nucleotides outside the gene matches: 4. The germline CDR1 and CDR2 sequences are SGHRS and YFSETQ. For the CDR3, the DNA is TGCGCCAGCAGCTTGCGGCCTAGCGGGGGCAATGAGCAGTTCTTC. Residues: CASSLRPSGGNEQFF. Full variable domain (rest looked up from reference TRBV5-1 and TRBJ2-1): KAGVTQTPRYLIKTRGQQVTLSCSPISGHRSVSWYQQTPGQGLQFLFEYFSETQRNKGNFPGRFSGRQFSNSRSEMNVSTLELGDSALYLCASSLRPSGGNEQFFGPGTRLTVL.

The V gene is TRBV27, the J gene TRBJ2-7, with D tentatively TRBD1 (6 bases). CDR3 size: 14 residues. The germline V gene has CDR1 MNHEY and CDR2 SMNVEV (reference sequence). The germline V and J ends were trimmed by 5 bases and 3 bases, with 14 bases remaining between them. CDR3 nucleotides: TGTGCCAGCAGTCCGGGGACATCGGGCTACGAGCAGTACTTC. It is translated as CASSPGTSGYEQYF.

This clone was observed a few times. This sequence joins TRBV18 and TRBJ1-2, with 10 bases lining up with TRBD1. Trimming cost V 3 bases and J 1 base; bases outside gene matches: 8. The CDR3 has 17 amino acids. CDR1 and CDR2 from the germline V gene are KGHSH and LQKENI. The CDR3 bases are TGTGCCAGCTCACCTCCCGGACAGGGGGTTCGTAACTATGGCTACACCTTC. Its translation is CASSPPGQGVRNYGYTF. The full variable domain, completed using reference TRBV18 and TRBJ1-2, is NAGVMQNPRHLVRRRGQEARLRCSPMKGHSHVYWYRQLPEEGLKFMVYLQKENIIDESGMPKERFSAEFPKEGPSILRIQQVVRGDSAAYFCASSPPGQGVRNYGYTFGSGTRLTVV.

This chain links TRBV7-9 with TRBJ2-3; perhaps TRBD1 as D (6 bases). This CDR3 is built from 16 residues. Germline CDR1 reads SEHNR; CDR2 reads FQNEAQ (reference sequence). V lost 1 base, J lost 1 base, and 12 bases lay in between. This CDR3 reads CASSLGSQGRTDTQYF. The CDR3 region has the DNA TGTGCCAGCAGCTTAGGGTCACAGGGACGCACAGATACGCAGTATTTT.

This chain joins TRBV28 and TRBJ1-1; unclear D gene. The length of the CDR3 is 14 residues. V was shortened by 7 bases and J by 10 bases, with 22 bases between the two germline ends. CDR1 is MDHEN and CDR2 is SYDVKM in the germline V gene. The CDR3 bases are TGTGCCAGCAAGGTAGGCCCCCGTAGTCCGACAGCTTTCTTT. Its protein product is CASKVGPRSPTAFF.

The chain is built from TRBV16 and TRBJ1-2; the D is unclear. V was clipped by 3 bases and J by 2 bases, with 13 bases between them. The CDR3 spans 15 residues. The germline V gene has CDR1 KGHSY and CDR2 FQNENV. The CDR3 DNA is TGTGCCAGCAGCCACCGGACCGTGGAAAACTATGGCTACACCTTC. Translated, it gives CASSHRTVENYGYTF. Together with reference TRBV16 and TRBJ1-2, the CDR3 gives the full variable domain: GEEVAQTPKHLVRGEGQKAKLYCAPIKGHSYVFWYQQVLKNEFKFLISFQNENVFDETGMPKERFSAKCLPNSPCSLEIQATKLEDSAVYFCASSHRTVENYGYTFGSGTRLTVV.